Listed below are T cell receptor beta chains from one sample, sequenced in a study of siplizumab effects on memory and regulatory T cells. Using immunoSEQ multiplex PCR, the repertoire was profiled, and TCRdb retains in-frame clones only, with some absent. The table lists fewer than 130,000 clones, approximately 92% of them singletons. The source material was CD4+ T cells sorted from blood. These receptors were obtained from a human donor in good health. CDR3s include the opening cysteine and the closing phenylalanine or tryptophan. The order of the fields is J gene, clone size, V gene, D gene, CDR3 DNA, CDR3 protein. D genes are given only for firm matches. Clone size is given for some rows only: seen once, a few or many times, or a class if the clone is expanded.

TRBJ1-2 . TRBV6-5 . TGTGCCAGCACAGGGCCTGGAATAAATGGCTACACCTTC CASTGPGINGYTF
TRBJ2-3 . TRBV9 TRBD2 TGTGCCAGCAGCGTAACTAGCGGGAGGATATCAGATACGCAGTATTTT CASSVTSGRISDTQYF
TRBJ2-3 once TRBV6-1 . TGTGCCAGCAGTGAAGGTCTAGGGCCCCTGGATACGCAGTATTTT CASSEGLGPLDTQYF
TRBJ2-1 . TRBV5-1 TRBD1 TGCGCCAGCAGCCTACTGACAGGGGGAGGCAATGAGCAGTTCTTC CASSLLTGGGNEQFF
TRBJ1-1 few TRBV30 TRBD1 TGTGCCTGGGGACAGGGGATTACTGAAGCTTTCTTT CAWGQGITEAFF
TRBJ1-6 . TRBV5-1 . TGCGCCAGCAGCTTGGTTGCCGGGACTGGCAATTCACCCCTCCACTTT CASSLVAGTGNSPLHF
TRBJ2-5 . TRBV7-3 TRBD2 TGTGCCAGCAGCGTGGGACTAGCGGGAGTGGAGACCCAGTACTTC CASSVGLAGVETQYF
TRBJ1-4 . TRBV5-4 . TGTGCCAGCAGCCTACGGACAGACAATGAAAAACTGTTTTTT CASSLRTDNEKLFF
TRBJ1-2 . TRBV19 . TGTGCCAGTAGTATACAAAACTATGGCTACACCTTC CASSIQNYGYTF
TRBJ2-3 . TRBV7-6 TRBD2 TGTGCCAGCAGCATAACGGGGGGGAGCACAGATACGCAGTATTTT CASSITGGSTDTQYF
TRBJ1-5 . TRBV30 . TGTGCCTGGAGTGTAGACGGGGCTGGAGGTTATCAGCCCCAGCATTTT CAWSVDGAGGYQPQHF
TRBJ2-7 . TRBV28 TRBD2 TGTGCCAGCCGGACTAGCGGGAGGTCCCCTAGGGAGCAGTACTTC CASRTSGRSPREQYF
TRBJ2-1 . TRBV7-9 TRBD2 TGTGCCAGCAGCTTTGGACTAGCGGGGAGCTCCTACAATGAGCAGTTCTTC CASSFGLAGSSYNEQFF
TRBJ1-1 . TRBV29-1 . TGCAGCGTTGAAGACAGGGGTGGCACTGAAGCTTTCTTT CSVEDRGGTEAFF
TRBJ2-1 . TRBV2 . TGTGCCAGCATAGCCCCGTATATTCGGGCCAATGAGCAGTTCTTC CASIAPYIRANEQFF
TRBJ1-2 medium-sized TRBV29-1 . TGCAGCGTTGAAGGTGGTCCAGGGAACGGCTACACCTTC CSVEGGPGNGYTF
TRBJ2-7 . TRBV6-5 TRBD1 TGTGCCAGTAGCTATTCGGGACAGGAAAACTACGAGCAGTACTTC CASSYSGQENYEQYF
TRBJ1-5 . TRBV7-2 . TGTGCCAGCAGCTTAACAGTGAGTCAGCCCCAGCATTTT CASSLTVSQPQHF
TRBJ2-5 . TRBV2 TRBD2 TGTGCCAGCAAAAGACTAGCGGGGCCGAGTCCCCAGTACTTC CASKRLAGPSPQYF
TRBJ2-3 . TRBV19 . TGTGCCAGTAGTCGCTCGGGACTTTACACAGATACGCAGTATTTT CASSRSGLYTDTQYF
TRBJ2-3 . TRBV6-7 TRBD2 TGTGCCAGCAGTTACTGGCGGGTAGCGGGAGGGCCCCCCCCTACAGATACGCAGTATTTT CASSYWRVAGGPPPTDTQYF
TRBJ2-7 . TRBV6-5 . TGTGCCAGCAGATCCCTCGCCTTTTTTGGTAACGAGCAGTACTTC CASRSLAFFGNEQYF
TRBJ1-3 . TRBV4-2 TRBD1 TGTGCCAGCAGCCAAGGACAGGGGGTCTCTGGAAACACCATATATTTT CASSQGQGVSGNTIYF
TRBJ2-7 . TRBV25-1 . TGTGCAACCCGGAAGGCAGAGAGCACCTACGAGCAGTACTTC CATRKAESTYEQYF
TRBJ2-7 . TRBV18 TRBD1 TGTGCCAGCTCCAATCCTCGGACAGGGGGTAACGAGCAGTACTTC CASSNPRTGGNEQYF
TRBJ2-7 . TRBV10-2 . TGCGCCAGCATTGATTCAGCATCAGGCGAGCAGTACTTC CASIDSASGEQYF
TRBJ1-6 . TRBV4-1 . TGCGCCAGCAGCCAATTTGGAGCGAGCTCCTATAATTCACCCCTCCACTTT CASSQFGASSYNSPLHF
TRBJ2-3 . TRBV5-1 TRBD2 TGCGCCAGCAGCTTGGCCCGGACTAGCGGGGAGGTAACAGATACGCAGTATTTT CASSLARTSGEVTDTQYF
TRBJ1-3 . TRBV21-1 . TGTGCCAGCACCTCACAGGGAATAGGAAACACCATATATTTT CASTSQGIGNTIYF
TRBJ2-1 . TRBV16 . TGTGCCAGCAGCCAATCGGGGGAGCAGTTCTTC CASSQSGEQFF
TRBJ1-5 . TRBV6-1 TRBD1 TGTGCCAGCAGTGATTTACACAGGGGCCAGCCCCAGCATTTT CASSDLHRGQPQHF
TRBJ2-1 . TRBV6-1 TRBD2 TGTGCCAGCAGCCCACTAGCGGGGGGGAACAATGAGCAGTTCTTC CASSPLAGGNNEQFF
TRBJ1-2 . TRBV19 . TGTGCCAGTAGCCCGTGGGGGGAGAACTATGGCTACACCTTC CASSPWGENYGYTF
TRBJ1-1 . TRBV7-9 TRBD1 TGTGCCAGCAGCCGATCAGGGGGCGCAAGTGGAGCTTTCTTT CASSRSGGASGAFF
TRBJ2-1 once TRBV5-1 . TGCGCCAGCAGCTTGGCCGTAGCTCCTACAGGGAATGAGCAGTTCTTC CASSLAVAPTGNEQFF
TRBJ2-7 . TRBV2 . TGTGCCAGCAACCGACCCGCAGCGCTCACCTACGAGCAGTACTTC CASNRPAALTYEQYF
TRBJ2-6 . TRBV7-9 . TGTGCCAGCAGCTCCCCGGGATCTGGGGCCAACGTCCTGACTTTC CASSSPGSGANVLTF
TRBJ2-7 . TRBV6-5 . TGTGCCAGCAGTTACAACAGTATAACTCTTACCTACGAGCAGTACTTC CASSYNSITLTYEQYF
TRBJ2-5 . TRBV5-1 TRBD1 TGCGCCAGCAGCTTGGGTGGACAGGGGGCGAGGAGGGAGACCCAGTACTTC CASSLGGQGARRETQYF
TRBJ2-5 . TRBV5-1 TRBD1 TGCGCCAGCAGCTCACAGGGGCCCCTGGAGACCCAGTACTTC CASSSQGPLETQYF
TRBJ2-7 . TRBV10-1 . TGCGCCAGCAGTCCGCACAACTCCTACGAGCAGTACTTC CASSPHNSYEQYF
TRBJ2-5 . TRBV9 . TGTGCCAGCAGCGCCGGTCTTGCTGGCGAGACCCAGTACTTC CASSAGLAGETQYF
TRBJ2-7 . TRBV2 TRBD1 TGTGCCAGCAGTGCAACAGGGGTCGGGGAGCAGTACTTC CASSATGVGEQYF
TRBJ2-2 . TRBV30 TRBD2 TGTGCCTGGAATGGGAACGGGGGGGCGATTGGGGAGCTGTTTTTT CAWNGNGGAIGELFF
TRBJ1-5 . TRBV10-3 . TGTGCCATCAGTGAAGCCGAGAACAATCAGCCCCAGCATTTT CAISEAENNQPQHF
TRBJ1-2 once TRBV19 . TGTGCCAGTACCCCCCCAGGGGCCAACTATGGCTACACCTTC CASTPPGANYGYTF
TRBJ1-5 . TRBV11-2 . TGTGCCAGCAGCTTAGACTACAGTCAGCCCCAGCATTTT CASSLDYSQPQHF
TRBJ2-5 . TRBV19 TRBD2 TGTGCCAGTAAGCCAACGGGAGGGGAGACCCAGTACTTC CASKPTGGETQYF
TRBJ1-1 . TRBV6-6 . TGTGCCAGCAGGAAGGGGGGCGGGGGCACTGAAGCTTTCTTT CASRKGGGGTEAFF
TRBJ1-2 once TRBV7-9 . TGTGCCAGCAGCTTAGGGCAGGGTCAGGACGGTTACACCTTC CASSLGQGQDGYTF
TRBJ1-4 once TRBV29-1 . TGCAGCGTTCGAACGGGGGCAACTAATGAAAAACTGTTTTTT CSVRTGATNEKLFF
TRBJ1-2 . TRBV6-5 . TGTGCCAGCAGTTACGATAGCATTAACTATGGCTACACCTTC CASSYDSINYGYTF
TRBJ2-5 . TRBV19 TRBD1 TGTGCCAGTAGTATCACTGGGGCAGGGGGCAAAGAGACCCAGTACTTC CASSITGAGGKETQYF
TRBJ1-1 . TRBV5-5 . TGTGCCAGCAGCCCCTTCGGGGGTGGCACTGAAGCTTTCTTT CASSPFGGGTEAFF
TRBJ2-2 . TRBV10-3 TRBD2 TGTGCCATCAGAGAGAGTAGCGGGAAGCTGTTTTTT CAIRESSGKLFF
TRBJ1-2 . TRBV5-6 . TGTGCCAGCAGCTTCGGGCAGGGAGGCTACACCTTC CASSFGQGGYTF